These 15 T cell receptor beta chains were sequenced from one sample in a study of shared clonotypes between healthy human individuals. Clones were read by immunoSEQ multiplex PCR, and TCRdb kept only the in-frame ones, dropping some. This sample has some 1,100,000 clones, with approximately 80% found just once. The sample comprised memory CD4+ T cells from PBMCs. Indicated subset: CD45RA-negative fraction. The receptors here all came from a man between 18 and 35 years old in good health. Some clones in this sample may be carry-over from other donors' samples.

This clone showed up many times. The chain carries TRBV18 and TRBJ1-2; TRBD1 agrees at 7 bases. The germline V gene has CDR1 KGHSH and CDR2 LQKENI. This CDR3 contains 16 residues. V was clipped by 3 bases and J by 4 bases; unmatched bases: 11. In DNA, the CDR3 is TGTGCCAGCTCACCCCAACGGGATGCAGGGGGCTATGGCTACACCTTC. Amino acids: CASSPQRDAGGYGYTF.

The chain carries TRBV27 and TRBJ2-7, with D tentatively TRBD1 (5 bases). The CDR3 extends over 14 amino acids. V was clipped by 4 bases and J by 2 bases, with 12 bases between them. CDR1 and CDR2 from the germline V gene are MNHEY and SMNVEV (reference sequence). CDR3 nucleotides: TGTGCCAGCAGTTCCCTGACAGCCACCTACGAGCAGTACTTC. Protein: CASSSLTATYEQYF.

The rearrangement uses TRBV7-8 and TRBJ2-7, with D perhaps assigned TRBD1 or TRBD2 (6 bases each). Germline V CDR1 and CDR2: SGHVS, FQNEAQ. This CDR3 comprises 12 residues. V lost 8 bases, J lost 5 bases, and 13 bases lay in between. The CDR3 nucleotides read TGTGCCAGCGGGGGGCCTTGGGACGAGCAGTACTTC. This translates into CASGGPWDEQYF.

The chain has TRBV11-2 and TRBJ2-3; 7 bases align to TRBD1. The trim removed 5 bases at V and 3 bases at J, leaving 8 bases unmatched. CDR1 is SGHAT and CDR2 is FQNNGV in the germline V gene. The CDR3 length is 15 residues. The CDR3 DNA reads TGTGCCAGCAGCCCACAAGGACAGGCAACAGATACGCAGTATTTT. Translating gives CASSPQGQATDTQYF.

The chain recombines TRBV4-3 with TRBJ2-1; 12 positions agree with TRBD2. Trimming removed 2 bases from V and 8 bases from J; junction bases left unmatched: 4. The CDR3 is 15 residues long. In germline, CDR1 is LGHNA, CDR2 YSLEER. The CDR3 DNA follows: TGCGCCAGCAGCCAACGGACTAGCGGGACCGATGAGCAGTTCTTC. It specifies CASSQRTSGTDEQFF.

This clone was found a few times. The chain recombines TRBV5-5 with TRBJ1-3; D possibly corresponds to TRBD1 (5 bases). The CDR3 spans 16 residues. Germline CDR1 and CDR2: SGHKS and YYEKEE (reference sequence). V was trimmed by 0 bases and J by 0 bases, leaving 10 bases between them. The CDR3 reads CASSLDGTFSGNTIYF. The CDR3 region has the DNA TGTGCCAGCAGCTTGGACGGGACCTTCTCTGGAAACACCATATATTTT.

The chain recombines TRBV5-4 with TRBJ2-7; tentative D call: TRBD1 (6 bases). The CDR3 contains 14 residues. With 4 bases removed from V and 1 base from J, the gap between germline ends came to 12 bases. Germline V gene lookup returns CDR1 SGHNT and CDR2 YYREEE (reference sequence). DNA for the CDR3: TGTGCCAGCAGCGCAAGGGACAAATCCTACGAGCAGTACTTC. It encodes CASSARDKSYEQYF. Full variable domain (remainder filled in from reference TRBV5-4 and TRBJ2-7): ETGVTQSPTHLIKTRGQQVTLRCSSQSGHNTVSWYQQALGQGPQFIFQYYREEENGRGNFPPRFSGLQFPNYSSELNVNALELDDSALYLCASSARDKSYEQYFGPGTRLTVT.

The chain uses TRBV5-4 and TRBJ1-1; perhaps TRBD1 as D (5 bases). The CDR3 runs 16 residues. Trimming cost V 3 bases and J 1 base, with 16 bases left between them. Germline loops: CDR1 SGHNT, CDR2 YYREEE (reference sequence). CDR3 in DNA: TGTGCCAGCAGCTCCCCCATCGACAGTGCGAACACTGAAGCTTTCTTT. Its protein product is CASSSPIDSANTEAFF.

In this sample, this clone turned up a few times. The J gene is TRBJ1-5, the V gene TRBV6-1; TRBD1 agrees at 9 bases. Germline V gene data show CDR1 as MNHNS and CDR2 as SASEGT. V lost 11 bases and J lost 2; bases outside the gene matches: 4. The CDR3 spans 13 residues. In DNA, the CDR3 is TGTGCCGCGCGGACAGGGGGCAATCAGCCCCAGCATTTT. Encoded protein: CAARTGGNQPQHF.

The V and J genes are TRBV28 and TRBJ2-1; unclear D gene. Trimming removed 7 bases from V and 8 bases from J, with 12 bases in between. The germline gives CDR1 MDHEN, CDR2 SYDVKM. The CDR3 length is 12 residues. The CDR3: CASIGSDHEQFF. The DNA of the CDR3 is TGTGCCAGCATTGGATCAGATCATGAGCAGTTCTTC.

This clone was observed at least ten times. The rearrangement uses TRBV5-1 and TRBJ2-3, with D uncertain. Germline V gives CDR1 SGHRS, CDR2 YFSETQ. This CDR3 region has 15 residues. Trimming pared 0 bases from V and 0 bases from J, leaving 8 bases between. The CDR3 protein is CASSLGRFSTDTQYF. The DNA for the CDR3 is TGCGCCAGCAGCTTGGGCAGGTTTAGCACAGATACGCAGTATTTT.

The chain uses TRBV11-2 and TRBJ1-1, with TRBD1 as a possible D gene (6 bases). V was clipped by 5 bases and J by 4 bases, with 14 bases between them. Germline CDR1 SGHAT, CDR2 FQNNGV. There are 14 residues in the CDR3. The CDR3 loop reads CASSPGAHSTEAFF. Written as DNA, the CDR3 is TGTGCCAGCAGCCCAGGGGCACATAGCACTGAAGCTTTCTTT.

V gene TRBV6-5 combines with J gene TRBJ1-4; D gene ambiguous. The CDR3 is 14 amino acids. Germline CDR1 is MNHEY and CDR2 is SVGAGI. V lost 4 bases and J 3 bases, leaving 9 bases between the germline ends. In nucleotides, the CDR3 is TGTGCCAGCAGTTCGCACCGGGCTAATGAAAAACTGTTTTTT. This translates into CASSSHRANEKLFF.

This clone was recorded many times. The J gene is TRBJ2-1, the V gene TRBV19, with 8 bases matching TRBD2. This CDR3 is built from 15 residues. V lost 2 bases to trimming and J lost 7 bases; unmatched junction nucleotides: 7. Germline V CDR1 and CDR2: LNHDA, SQIVND (reference sequence). The CDR3 protein is CASSINPGLANEQFF. CDR3 DNA: TGTGCCAGTAGTATAAACCCCGGACTAGCAAATGAGCAGTTCTTC.

This chain joins TRBV5-6 and TRBJ2-5, with D perhaps TRBD1 (5 bases). CDR3 length: 13 amino acids. Trimming removed 2 bases from V and 9 bases from J, with 14 bases in between. The germline V gene has CDR1 SGHDT and CDR2 YYEEEE. CDR3 bases: TGTGCCAGCAGCTTTGGTTTGCTGGGGCCCCAGTACTTC. It specifies CASSFGLLGPQYF. Complete variable domain (other parts from reference TRBV5-6 and TRBJ2-5): DAGVTQSPTHLIKTRGQQVTLRCSPKSGHDTVSWYQQALGQGPQFIFQYYEEEERQRGNFPDRFSGHQFPNYSSELNVNALLLGDSALYLCASSFGLLGPQYFGPGTRLLVL.